This entry concerns a single T cell receptor beta chain. The data are from a study of monozygotic twins with inflammatory bowel disease. Germline lookup yields CDR1 SGHNT and CDR2 YYREEE (reference sequence). This CDR3 spans 14 amino acids. TCRdb re-called the 5' RACE reads and catalogs CDR3 proteins one per entry, DNA excluded. The table lists 150,000 or so distinct CDR3 sequences. The chain combines TRBV5-4 with TRBJ2-3; the D gene TCRdb calls, TRBD1, cannot be checked with no DNA. This sequence originates from a human donor with ulcerative colitis or Crohn's disease, or a healthy co-twin of an affected twin (not recorded which). Sequencing was carried out using blood. The CDR3 spells CASSSGQFTDTQYF.